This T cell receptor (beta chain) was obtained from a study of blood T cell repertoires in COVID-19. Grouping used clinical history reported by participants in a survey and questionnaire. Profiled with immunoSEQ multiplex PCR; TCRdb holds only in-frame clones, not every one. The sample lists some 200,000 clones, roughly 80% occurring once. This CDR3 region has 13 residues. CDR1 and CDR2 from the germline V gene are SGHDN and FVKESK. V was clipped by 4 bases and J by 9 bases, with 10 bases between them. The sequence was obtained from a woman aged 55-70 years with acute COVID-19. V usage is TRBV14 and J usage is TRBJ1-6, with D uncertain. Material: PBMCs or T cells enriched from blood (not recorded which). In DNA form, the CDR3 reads TGTGCCAGCAGCCTAGCGGGAATTTCACCCCTCCACTTT. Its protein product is CASSLAGISPLHF.